Presented here are 13 T cell receptor beta chains from one specimen sequenced in a study of beta chain features in type 1 diabetes. Sequenced material consisted of expressed TCRB transcripts (all of the isolated RNA was reverse transcribed). Measured with immunoSEQ multiplex PCR; TCRdb has only the in-frame clones, and not every one. The data show approximately 380,000 clones, with about 14% seen just once and 0.019% held by the top ten. The sequenced sample was naive CD4+ T cells from blood. Receptors were obtained from a woman between 18 and 30 years old in good health.

This clone was seen a few times. The V call is TRBV28, the J call TRBJ2-6; D call uncertain. Looked up from germline, CDR1 is MDHEN and CDR2 is SYDVKM. This CDR3 spans 15 amino acids. Trimming removed 8 bases from V and 0 bases from J, with 11 bases in between. CDR3 DNA: TGTGCCAGCTCACTGAGAAACTCTGGGGCCAACGTCCTGACTTTC. Its protein is CASSLRNSGANVLTF.

In this sample, this clone turned up a few times. This rearrangement joins TRBV30 to TRBJ2-1; 10 bases agree with TRBD2. CDR3 size: 16 residues. Looked up from germline, CDR1 is GTSNPN and CDR2 is SVGIG (reference sequence). Germline trimming cut 7 bases from V and 3 bases from J; bases unmatched to any gene: 12. This CDR3 is CAYHSSGRSIYNEQFF. CDR3 nucleotides: TGTGCCTACCATTCTAGCGGGAGATCCATCTACAATGAGCAGTTCTTC.

CDR3: CAGGRLEAEAFF. The CDR3 DNA is TGTGCCGGCGGTAGACTTGAGGCTGAAGCTTTCTTT. The V and J genes are TRBV30 and TRBJ1-1; D is ambiguous. CDR1 and CDR2 (germline): GTSNPN, SVGIG (reference sequence). The CDR3 is made up of 12 amino acids. V was clipped by 8 bases and J by 6 bases, with 16 bases between them. Together with reference TRBV30 and TRBJ1-1, the CDR3 gives the full variable domain: SQTIHQWPATLVQPVGSPLSLECTVEGTSNPNLYWYRQAAGRGLQLLFYSVGIGQISSEVPQNLSASRPQDRQFILSSKKLLLSDSGFYLCAGGRLEAEAFFGQGTRLTVV.

The sample holds a few counts of this clone. The chain employs TRBV29-1 and TRBJ2-7, with TRBD2 matching 13 bases. The CDR3 loop spans 14 amino acids. V lost 6 bases, J lost 3 bases, and 5 bases stayed unmatched. Looked up from germline, CDR1 is SQVTM and CDR2 is ANQGSEA. The CDR3 is CSVRGTSGIYEQYF. DNA for the CDR3: TGCAGCGTACGCGGGACTAGCGGGATCTACGAGCAGTACTTC.

The CDR3 DNA follows: TGTGCCAGCAGCTGGAGCCCAGGGAATACCTACGAGCAGTACTTC. Translating gives CASSWSPGNTYEQYF. This chain uses TRBV7-9 with TRBJ2-7; D is possibly TRBD1 (5 bases). Between the trimmed V and J ends, which lost 4 bases and 2 bases, there was a span of 15 bases. This CDR3 spans 15 amino acids. Germline CDR1 is SEHNR and CDR2 is FQNEAQ (reference sequence). The whole variable domain, remainder taken from reference TRBV7-9 and TRBJ2-7, is DTGVSQNPRHKITKRGQNVTFRCDPISEHNRLYWYRQTLGQGPEFLTYFQNEAQLEKSRLLSDRFSAERPKGSFSTLEIQRTEQGDSAMYLCASSWSPGNTYEQYFGPGTRLTVT.

V gene TRBV7-9 combines with J gene TRBJ2-4; the match to TRBD1 covers 9 bases. CDR3 size: 14 residues. V was clipped by 5 bases and J by 4 bases; unmatched bases: 3. Germline V gives CDR1 SEHNR, CDR2 FQNEAQ (reference sequence). The CDR3 region is CASSQGQGKNIQYF. The CDR3 DNA is TGTGCCAGCAGCCAGGGACAGGGAAAAAACATTCAGTACTTC.

V is TRBV18 and J is TRBJ2-3; D unclear. V was trimmed by 3 bases and J by 5 bases, leaving 6 bases between them. The CDR3 has 12 amino acids. Germline V CDR1 and CDR2: KGHSH, LQKENI. CDR3 nucleotides: TGTGCCAGCTCACCTGAGAGAGATACGCAGTATTTT. This translates into CASSPERDTQYF.

This clone was found a few times. The chain links TRBV29-1 to TRBJ2-5; TRBD2 matches at 8 bases. V lost 3 bases, J lost 4 bases, and 7 bases stayed unmatched. CDR1 and CDR2 (germline): SQVTM, ANQGSEA. The CDR3 loop spans 14 amino acids. CDR3 sequence: CSVDIRAGGETQYF. The CDR3, as DNA: TGCAGCGTTGATATTCGGGCGGGAGGAGAGACCCAGTACTTC.

This clone was seen a handful of times. The chain carries TRBV15 and TRBJ2-2; maybe TRBD1 (6 bases). V lost 6 bases, J lost 1 base, and 9 bases lay in between. The CDR3 extends over 14 amino acids. Germline lookup yields CDR1 LNHNV and CDR2 YYDKDF (reference sequence). The CDR3 bases are TGTGCCACCAGGCCGGACAGGAACACCGGGGAGCTGTTTTTT. As protein: CATRPDRNTGELFF.

This clone occurred a few times. The chain recombines TRBV5-5 with TRBJ2-3; D perhaps matches TRBD2 (7 bases). CDR3 length equals 11 residues. Per germline, CDR1 SGHKS and CDR2 YYEKEE (reference sequence). V dropped 10 bases and J dropped 4 bases, with 10 bases sitting between them. The CDR3 loop is CAGGAADTQYF. The CDR3 region has the DNA TGTGCCGGGGGGGCGGCAGATACGCAGTATTTT.

The rearrangement links TRBV18 to TRBJ2-5, with D uncertain. V was pared by 4 bases and J by 1 base, with 13 bases between. CDR1 is KGHSH, CDR2 LQKENI, per germline. The CDR3 length is 15 residues. The CDR3, as DNA: TGTGCCAGCTCACAAGCATCTGGTTCCCAAGAGACCCAGTACTTC. This translates into CASSQASGSQETQYF.

CDR3 sequence (DNA): TGTGCCAGCTCACCCCCAGGGATAGGCGAAAAACTGTTTTTT. Protein: CASSPPGIGEKLFF. V and J are TRBV18 and TRBJ1-4; tentative D call: TRBD1 (5 bases). Germline lookup yields CDR1 KGHSH and CDR2 LQKENI. Deletions cut 3 bases from V and 8 bases from J, with 13 bases between. This CDR3 has 14 amino acids.

In its sample, this clone was seen a few times. The chain combines TRBV19 with TRBJ2-5; 9 bases map to TRBD2. J was trimmed by 0 bases and V by 5 bases; bases with no gene match: 7. Per the germline V gene, CDR1 is LNHDA and CDR2 is SQIVND (reference sequence). The CDR3 length is 16 residues. The CDR3 reads CASSPRTSAYQETQYF. The CDR3 DNA reads TGTGCCAGTAGTCCGCGGACTAGCGCCTACCAAGAGACCCAGTACTTC.